The source of this T cell receptor beta chain is a study of post-analysis software for immune sequencing data (dated by TCRdb to the mid-2010s). Some background on the complete study: Recorded disease courses included relapsing-remitting, secondary progressive and progressive-relapsing multiple sclerosis, with some patients lacking subtype annotation. Patient repertoires were compared against around twelve previously published healthy control repertoires from donors aged roughly 6 to 28 years. A subset of samples was prepared in parallel using single-end sample barcoding, then pooled and co-amplified after Illumina adapter ligation.

Concerning this clonotype: Its antigen remains unidentified. Per-base qualities were not stored, and no clone one base away is much larger.

To demonstrate the VDJtools post-analysis software, the study profiled TCR beta repertoires from the peripheral blood of about 13 young patients with multiple sclerosis. The multiple sclerosis patients were children and adolescents ranging in age from about 6 to 17 years. Summary of the overall study and its limitations: The multiple sclerosis patient group was slightly younger than the control group. Strong co-clustering of samples prepared in the same batch was shown by direct clustering with F measure, prompting a batch-effect correction. Patients showed significantly higher frequencies than controls for about 5 TRBV segments, among them TRBV5-6, TRBV5-1 and TRBV20-1. Normalized Chao1 diversity was significantly lower in multiple sclerosis patients than controls, suggesting substantial peripheral T-cell clonal expansion.

Receptor libraries were prepared by PCR. The instrument given in TCRdb is Illumina HiSeq 2500. Unique molecular identifiers were incorporated into TCR beta cDNA libraries to reduce PCR and sequencing biases. Approximately 500,000 cDNA molecules were obtained for every 1 to 10 million input T cells, so each molecule roughly corresponded to one T cell. Patient libraries were prepared and sequenced with the same protocol used for the earlier healthy control dataset. Within a given batch, samples were prepared together, multiplexed and sequenced on the same HiSeq lane. Per the source publication's procedure: MIGEC was used to process the raw barcoded reads, and molecular identifier groups with only a single read were discarded before consensus assembly and CDR3 extraction. VDJtools was used for post-analysis of the clonotype tables, and diversity was normalized by down-sampling every dataset to the size of the smallest sample. Repertoire overlap clustering matched CDR3 amino acid but not nucleotide sequences to correct batch-related cross-sample contamination. TCRdb took the public reads, trimmed them with fastp at Q25, ran MiXCR for clone calling and kept in-frame beta chains. Every distinct CDR3 protein forms one entry, paired with its most common genes and DNA. Here the V and J calls rest on TCRdb's processing, not on the authors' analysis. This sample gives 650,000 to 850,000 distinct CDR3 sequences in total; 46% of them show up just once. 4.9% of the sample goes to the ten largest clones.

Germline trimming: 6 bases from V, 13 bases from J; junction bases outside gene matches: 12. The germline V gene (reference sequence) gives CDR1 as DFQATT and CDR2 as SNEGSKA. The CDR3 spans 13 residues, from the cysteine through the phenylalanine. The entry retains the CDR3 DNA only, 39 bases that are in frame from base 1. Sequenced input: blood. This receptor was taken from a girl aged 10 to 17 with multiple sclerosis. This receptor chain uses TRBV20-1 and TRBJ2-1, with 10 bases aligning to TRBD2. The nucleotide sequence is TGCAGTGCACCCCCAGCTAGCGGGAGCCATCAGTTCTTC. It encodes CSAPPASGSHQFF.